These 8 T cell receptor beta chains originate from one sample sequenced in a study of CD8+CD57+ T cells in acquired aplastic anemia. The study profiled TCR beta VDJ and CDR3 using genomic DNA as template. Each CDR3 protein is one row after TCRdb ran MiXCR on the reads. Of approximately 160,000 distinct CDR3 sequences listed, 35% to 55% are singletons. Sequenced: sorted CD4+, CD8+, or CD8+CD57+ T cells (not recorded which) from PBMCs. The receptor set was obtained from a human donor in good health.

With regard to this clonotype: One junction end does not reproduce the germline sequence, and a read error may be involved. V and J are TRBV7-3 and TRBJ2-7; D is uncertain. Looked up from germline, CDR1 is SGHTA and CDR2 is FQGTGA. The CDR3 length is 13 residues. In nucleotides, the CDR3 is TGTGCCAGCAGCCAAACAGTCTCCTACGAGCGGTACTTC. Its protein is CASSQTVSYERYF.

This rearrangement joins TRBV20-1 to TRBJ2-7; D remains ambiguous. The V end was cut by 5 bases, the J end by 7 bases, with 15 bases between. The CDR3 totals 12 residues. CDR1 is DFQATT, CDR2 SNEGSKA, per germline (reference sequence). The CDR3 region is CSAGVAFGEQYF. The DNA for the CDR3 is TGCAGTGCTGGGGTAGCATTTGGGGAGCAGTACTTC.

This clonotype was seen a handful of times. This rearrangement joins TRBV7-8 to TRBJ2-3, with D hard to call. Germline V lookup: CDR1 SGHVS, CDR2 FQNEAQ. The CDR3 contains 13 residues. The V and J ends lost 3 bases and 5 bases respectively, with 9 bases between them. For the CDR3, the DNA is TGTGCCAGCAGCTTGTTACTGCTAGATACGCAGTATTTT. Its protein is CASSLLLLDTQYF.

This chain links TRBV7-3 with TRBJ1-6; no firm D call. Per germline, CDR1 SGHTA and CDR2 FQGTGA. The CDR3 sequence is 13 residues long. Trimming took off 1 base at V and 10 bases at J, with 8 bases between the two ends. The DNA of the CDR3 is TGTGCCAGCAGCTTAAAGCGGGAATCACCCCTCCACTTT. Translated: CASSLKRESPLHF.

The rearrangement joins TRBV2 to TRBJ2-7; a weak D match, TRBD1 (6 bases). The ends were cut back, 9 bases at V and 2 bases at J, with 20 bases in the middle. Germline CDR1 and CDR2: SNHLY and FYNNEI. CDR3 length: 15 residues. The DNA of the CDR3 is TGTGCCAGAAGAAAACCGGGACATCGTACCTACGAGCAGTACTTC. Its protein is CARRKPGHRTYEQYF. The whole variable domain, filled in from reference TRBV2 and TRBJ2-7, reads EPEVTQTPSHQVTQMGQEVILRCVPISNHLYFYWYRQILGQKVEFLVSFYNNEISEKSEIFDDQFSVERPDGSNFTLKIRSTKLEDSAMYFCARRKPGHRTYEQYFGPGTRLTVT.

This clonotype was seen many times. The chain is built from TRBV12-3 or TRBV12-4 and TRBJ1-1, with D possibly TRBD1 on 6 matching bases. Trimming took 5 bases from V and 4 from J, leaving 14 bases between them. There are 14 residues in the CDR3. The CDR3 reads CASSRTGIGTEAFF. CDR3 coding DNA: TGTGCCAGCAGTCGAACAGGGATCGGCACTGAAGCTTTCTTT.

This clonotype has a count of ten or more. The chain couples TRBV5-1 to TRBJ2-1; 12 bases line up with TRBD2. The CDR3 spans 15 residues. The trim removed 4 bases at V and 5 bases at J, leaving 4 bases unmatched. Germline V lookup: CDR1 SGHRS, CDR2 YFSETQ. The CDR3 reads CASSVTSGRDNEQFF. CDR3 coding DNA: TGCGCCAGCAGCGTGACTAGCGGGAGAGACAATGAGCAGTTCTTC.

On this clonotype itself: A much larger clone differs by one base, so this may be a read error. CDR3 sequence reads: CAVRGGLSDTEASF. In nucleotides, the CDR3 is TGTGCCGTCAGGGGCGGCCTATCAGACACTGAAGCTTCCTTT. The chain links TRBV12-3 or TRBV12-4 to TRBJ1-1; tentatively, D is TRBD1 (6 bases). The CDR3 runs to 14 residues.